This record concerns one TCR beta chain sequence. Trimming removed 3 bases from V and 8 bases from J, with 7 bases in between. Germline V lookup: CDR1 DFQATT, CDR2 SNEGSKA (reference sequence). There are 10 residues in the CDR3. This entry comes from a study of OX40 agonist ivuxolimab in advanced cancers. Study in general: In this trial design, patients received ivuxolimab intravenously at 0.01 to 10 mg/kg every 2 weeks. The study reported partial responses in three patients: one hepatocellular carcinoma, two cutaneous melanoma.

Only in-frame clones appear in the TCRdb table, and some are missing; sequencing was by immunoSEQ multiplex PCR. The sample yields tens of thousands of clones, roughly 87% seen once. Source: CD4+ or CD8+ T cells sorted from blood, taken in a trial of the OX40 agonist ivuxolimab. The receptor's source is an adult with an advanced solid tumor such as melanoma, head and neck, liver or kidney cancer. The gene calls are TRBV20-1 and TRBJ1-1; no clear D gene. The CDR3 nucleotides read TGCAGTGCTAGGACCGAAGAAGCTTTCTTT. Its translation is CSARTEEAFF.